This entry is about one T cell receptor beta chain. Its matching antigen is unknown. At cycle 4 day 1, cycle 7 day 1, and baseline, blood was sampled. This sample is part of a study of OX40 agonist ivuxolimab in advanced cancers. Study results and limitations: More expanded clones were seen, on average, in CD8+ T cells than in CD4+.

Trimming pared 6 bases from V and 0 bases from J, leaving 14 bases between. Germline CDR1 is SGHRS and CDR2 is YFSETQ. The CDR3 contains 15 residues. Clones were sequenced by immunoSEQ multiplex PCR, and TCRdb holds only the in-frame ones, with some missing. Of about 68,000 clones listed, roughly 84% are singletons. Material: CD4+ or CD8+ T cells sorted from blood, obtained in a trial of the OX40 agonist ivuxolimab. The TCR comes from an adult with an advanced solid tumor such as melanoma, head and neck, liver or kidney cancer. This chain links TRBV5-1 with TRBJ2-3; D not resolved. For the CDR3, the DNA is TGCGCCAGCATCTCATCACCAGCGAGCACAGATACGCAGTATTTT. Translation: CASISSPASTDTQYF.